The rows below give T cell receptor beta chains drawn from one sample of a study of PD-L1 blockade in urothelial cancer. The method was immunoSEQ multiplex PCR; TCRdb's version includes in-frame clones alone and lacks a portion of them. The sample has some 60,000 clones, 70% to 90% seen once. The sequencing here drew on PBMCs, taken around atezolizumab (anti-PD-L1) treatment. The receptors originated from a man in his fifties with urothelial cancer. Each CDR3 is given with its conserved first and last residue. D genes are given only for firm matches. Some rows mark clone size as missing; the rest say once, few, many or name a class of expanded clone.

TRBJ1-2	-	TRBV5-1	TRBD1	TGCGCCAGCAGCTCGTGGACAGGGAAGAACTATGGCTACACCTTC	CASSSWTGKNYGYTF
TRBJ1-2	-	TRBV5-1	-	TGCGCCAGCAGCCTCACTCAGGGGCGGTATGGCTACACCTTC	CASSLTQGRYGYTF
TRBJ1-4	-	TRBV5-5	-	TGTGCCAGCAGCTTATGGCTTAGCAATGAAAAACTGTTTTTT	CASSLWLSNEKLFF
TRBJ2-7	-	TRBV5-4	-	TGTGCCAGCAGCTTGGACAGGGACGAAGAGCAGTACTTC	CASSLDRDEEQYF
TRBJ1-5	once	TRBV7-2	-	TGTGCCAGCACCCCGGGACTCAATCAGCCCCAGCATTTT	CASTPGLNQPQHF
TRBJ1-2	-	TRBV27	TRBD1	TGTGCCAGCAGTTTATTGGGACAGGGTTTCTATGGCTACACCTTC	CASSLLGQGFYGYTF
TRBJ2-2	-	TRBV30	TRBD1	TGTGCCTGGAGGGGCAAGACAGGGGGCACCGGGGAGCTGTTTTTT	CAWRGKTGGTGELFF
TRBJ2-5	-	TRBV5-1	TRBD2	TGCGCCAGCAGCCTACGGACGGGGGGGCCGGGACAAGAGACCCAGTACTTC	CASSLRTGGPGQETQYF
TRBJ2-7	-	TRBV6-1	TRBD2	TGTGCCAGCAGTGAGGGCGGAACCAGCGGGAGCCCCGAGCAGTACTTC	CASSEGGTSGSPEQYF
TRBJ1-4	once	TRBV27	TRBD1	TGTGCCAGCAGTATCGGGGGACAGCCAAATGAAAAACTGTTTTTT	CASSIGGQPNEKLFF
TRBJ2-5	few	TRBV28	-	TGTGCCACCCTTCAAGAGACCCAGTACTTC	CATLQETQYF
TRBJ2-5	-	TRBV6-1	TRBD1	TGTGCCAGCTCTACTGGACAGGCCCTCGAGAGGGCCCAGTACTTC	CASSTGQALERAQYF
TRBJ2-7	-	TRBV19	TRBD2	TGTGCCAGTAGTTCCCTAGCGGGGGTGTCCTACGAGCAGTACTTC	CASSSLAGVSYEQYF
TRBJ2-7	-	TRBV2	TRBD1	TGTGCCAGCAGTGAAGCGGGGACAGGAACCTACGAGCAGTACTTC	CASSEAGTGTYEQYF
TRBJ2-7	-	TRBV28	TRBD2	TGTGCCAGCAGACTGGCGGGAGGGCCGGGGGAGCAGTACTTC	CASRLAGGPGEQYF
TRBJ2-1	-	TRBV2	TRBD2	TGTGCCAGCAGTATGCTAGCGGGATGGAATGAGCAGTTCTTC	CASSMLAGWNEQFF
TRBJ1-4	-	TRBV28	TRBD1	TGTGCCAGCATGGAGGGGGCGGTGGAAAAACTGTTTTTT	CASMEGAVEKLFF
TRBJ2-1	-	TRBV5-1	TRBD1	TGCGCCAGCAGCTTCGGGACAGGGGGCGTTGAGCAGTTCTTC	CASSFGTGGVEQFF
TRBJ1-3	few	TRBV4-1	TRBD1	TGCGCCAGCAGCCAGCCCGACAGGGACCCTGGAAACACCATATATTTT	CASSQPDRDPGNTIYF
TRBJ2-1	once	TRBV7-3	-	TGTGCCAGCAGCTTTGAGGGTTATGAGCAGTTCTTC	CASSFEGYEQFF
TRBJ2-1	-	TRBV18	TRBD2	TGTGCCAGCTCACCAGCGACTAGCGGGAAAACTGAGCAGTTCTTC	CASSPATSGKTEQFF
TRBJ1-2	-	TRBV28	-	TGTGCCAGCAGTCTAGGACAGTCCTATGGCTACACCTTC	CASSLGQSYGYTF
TRBJ2-7	-	TRBV18	-	TGTGCCAGCTCACCAGACCGCGGACTGATATACGAGCAGTACTTC	CASSPDRGLIYEQYF
TRBJ2-1	once	TRBV15	-	TGTGCCACCAGAGAGGCGGGCAGCTCCTACAATGAGCAGTTCTTC	CATREAGSSYNEQFF
TRBJ1-4	once	TRBV10-3	-	TGTGCCATCAGTGAGTCGGGGGCGCGAAATGAAAAACTGTTTTTT	CAISESGARNEKLFF
TRBJ1-2	once	TRBV30	-	TGTGCCTGGAGTAGGGGGGGGCCTAATAACTATGGCTACACCTTC	CAWSRGGPNNYGYTF
TRBJ1-5	-	TRBV6-1	-	TGTGCCAGCATCTTGAGGACAGCAGGGCAGCCCCAGCATTTT	CASILRTAGQPQHF
TRBJ2-1	-	TRBV9	TRBD1	TGTGCCAGCAGCACAAGACAGGGCTCGGGCGAGCAGTTCTTC	CASSTRQGSGEQFF
TRBJ2-1	-	TRBV7-3	TRBD1	TGTGCCAGCAGCTTGGACAGGGGCTCCTACAATGAGCAGTTCTTC	CASSLDRGSYNEQFF
TRBJ2-7	once	TRBV6-1	-	TGTGCCAGCAGTGAATTTCCGGGGGTCTCCTACGAGCAGTACTTC	CASSEFPGVSYEQYF
TRBJ1-2	-	TRBV19	-	TGTGCCAGTAGTATAGGGACATCTCGTGGCTACACCTTC	CASSIGTSRGYTF
TRBJ2-1	-	TRBV29-1	TRBD1	TGCAGCGGCTCCGGGACAGGACACAATGAGCAGTTCTTC	CSGSGTGHNEQFF
TRBJ2-3	once	TRBV5-1	TRBD2	TGCGCCAGCAGCTGGACTAGCGGGACTTTCACAGATACGCAGTATTTT	CASSWTSGTFTDTQYF
TRBJ2-1	medium-sized	TRBV27	TRBD1	TGTGCCAGCAGTTTATCACAGGGGGGATACAATGAGCAGTTCTTC	CASSLSQGGYNEQFF
TRBJ2-3	once	TRBV2	TRBD1	TGTGCCAGCAGGTGGGGACAGTTAGATACGCAGTATTTT	CASRWGQLDTQYF
TRBJ1-4	-	TRBV28	-	TGTGCCAGCACCCTTCGTCGTGCGGATTTGGCAACTAATGAAAAACTGTTTTTT	CASTLRRADLATNEKLFF
TRBJ2-5	-	TRBV27	TRBD2	TGTGCCAGCAGTTTCCAGCGGGAATCCGAGACCCAGTACTTC	CASSFQRESETQYF
TRBJ1-2	-	TRBV19	TRBD1	TGTGCCAGTAGAACGGGACAGGGATTCGGCTACACCTTC	CASRTGQGFGYTF
TRBJ2-3	-	TRBV28	-	TGTGCCAGCAGTTTCGGAGGGGGCTTAACAGATACGCAGTATTTT	CASSFGGGLTDTQYF
TRBJ1-1	-	TRBV6-5	-	TGTGCCAGCAGCGTGACACCTAACACTGAAGCTTTCTTT	CASSVTPNTEAFF
TRBJ2-3	-	TRBV4-1	-	TGCGCCAGCAGCCCTGCTCTGGGGGCCAGCACAGATACGCAGTATTTT	CASSPALGASTDTQYF
TRBJ2-2	-	TRBV29-1	-	TGCAGCACAACAAGGCTCCAGGGAACGGCCGGGGAGCTGTTTTTT	CSTTRLQGTAGELFF
TRBJ1-2	-	TRBV5-5	-	TGTGCCAGCAGCTTGTCTGGGAGAAGTCCCGGTGGCTACACCTTC	CASSLSGRSPGGYTF
TRBJ2-1	once	TRBV5-4	TRBD1	TGTGCCAGCAGCTTGGCCGGGACAGGGGGACAGGGGCAGTTCTTC	CASSLAGTGGQGQFF
TRBJ2-3	-	TRBV19	-	TGTGCCAGTAGTATTGGAGGGACCGATACGCAGTATTTT	CASSIGGTDTQYF
TRBJ2-2	-	TRBV23-1	-	TGCGCCAGCAGTCAAACCCGTGCGGCCGGGGAGCTGTTTTTT	CASSQTRAAGELFF
TRBJ2-7	-	TRBV4-2	TRBD2	TGTGCCAGCAGCTACGCGGCCTTAGGGGGACTAGGTCCCTACGAGCAGTACTTC	CASSYAALGGLGPYEQYF
TRBJ1-5	few	TRBV28	TRBD1	TGTGCCAGCAGTCCCGGACAGGGAAATCAGCCCCAGCATTTT	CASSPGQGNQPQHF
TRBJ1-5	once	TRBV7-2	-	TGTGCCAGCAGCTTAGGGGGGGGAATCGGTCAGCCCCAGCATTTT	CASSLGGGIGQPQHF
TRBJ2-7	-	TRBV14	TRBD2	TGTGCCAGCAATCGCGGGGGTAACTCGACCTACGAGCAGTACTTC	CASNRGGNSTYEQYF
TRBJ1-1	-	TRBV7-8	-	TGTGCCAGCAGCCGCGACGCGGCCGCCCTCACTGAAGCTTTCTTT	CASSRDAAALTEAFF
TRBJ1-5	-	TRBV28	TRBD1	TGTGCCAGCAGTGCTCTACAGGGGGCACAGCCCCAGCATTTT	CASSALQGAQPQHF
TRBJ2-7	-	TRBV7-9	TRBD2	TGTGCCAGCAGTCAATTCAGCGGGAGCTCCTACGAGCAGTACTTC	CASSQFSGSSYEQYF
TRBJ2-6	-	TRBV29-1	TRBD1	TGCAGCGTGACGATCGGGACAGGGAGAAGCTCTGGGGCCAACGTCCTGACTTTC	CSVTIGTGRSSGANVLTF
TRBJ1-6	-	TRBV5-1	-	TGCGCCAGCAGCTTGGCCGGGACTGAAGATAATTCACCCCTCCACTTT	CASSLAGTEDNSPLHF